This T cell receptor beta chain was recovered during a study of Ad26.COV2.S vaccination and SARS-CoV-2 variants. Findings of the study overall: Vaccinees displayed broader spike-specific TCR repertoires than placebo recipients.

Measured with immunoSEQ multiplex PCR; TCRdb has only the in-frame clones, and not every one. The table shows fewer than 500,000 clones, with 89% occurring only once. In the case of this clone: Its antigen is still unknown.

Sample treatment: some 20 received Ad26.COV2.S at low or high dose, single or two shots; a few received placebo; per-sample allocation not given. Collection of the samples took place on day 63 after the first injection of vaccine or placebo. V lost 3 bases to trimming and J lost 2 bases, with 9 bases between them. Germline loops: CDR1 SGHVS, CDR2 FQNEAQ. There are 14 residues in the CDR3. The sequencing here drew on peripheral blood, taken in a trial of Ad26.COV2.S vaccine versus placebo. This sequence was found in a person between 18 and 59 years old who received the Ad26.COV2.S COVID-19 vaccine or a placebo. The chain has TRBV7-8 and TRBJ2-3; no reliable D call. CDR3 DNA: TGTGCCAGCAGCTTGGTGACCTACACAGATACGCAGTATTTT. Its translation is CASSLVTYTDTQYF.